The 16 T cell receptor beta chains given below trace back to one sample, sequenced in a study of blood T cell repertoires in COVID-19. Assay: immunoSEQ multiplex PCR; the TCRdb copy retains only in-frame clones and omits some. The data hold 200,000 to 300,000 clones, with around nine tenths observed a single time. The sample comprised PBMCs or T cells enriched from blood (not recorded which). The receptors were sampled from a woman under 30 who had recovered from COVID-19.

The chain employs TRBV5-6 and TRBJ2-1; perhaps TRBD2 as D (5 bases). Germline assignment: CDR1 SGHDT and CDR2 YYEEEE. The V end was cut by 2 bases, the J end by 7 bases, with 13 bases between. This CDR3 contains 14 residues. CDR3 residues: CASSFGLPSNEQFF. The CDR3 DNA reads TGTGCCAGCAGCTTCGGACTGCCATCTAATGAGCAGTTCTTC.

The chain combines TRBV11-3 with TRBJ2-1; 8 bases agree with TRBD1. J gave up 5 bases and V 2 bases, and 8 bases lay outside the gene matches. Germline CDR1 is SGHNT and CDR2 is YENEEA. CDR3 length: 16 amino acids. The CDR3 coding sequence is TGTGCCAGCAGCTTACACCGGGACAGGAACAACAATGAGCAGTTCTTC. Translated: CASSLHRDRNNNEQFF. Full variable domain (rest looked up from reference TRBV11-3 and TRBJ2-1): EAGVVQSPRYKIIEKKQPVAFWCNPISGHNTLYWYLQNLGQGPELLIRYENEEAVDDSQLPKDRFSAERLKGVDSTLKIQPAELGDSAVYLCASSLHRDRNNNEQFFGPGTRLTVL.

This clone was observed a few times. The gene calls are TRBV28 and TRBJ2-7, with D tentatively TRBD2 (5 bases). The ends were cut back, 5 bases at V and 3 bases at J, with 14 bases in the middle. Germline CDR1 and CDR2: MDHEN and SYDVKM. The CDR3 covers 14 residues. The CDR3: CASSLLSGNYEQYF. Written as DNA, the CDR3 is TGTGCCAGCAGTCTACTGAGCGGAAACTACGAGCAGTACTTC.

This clone came up many times. This chain connects TRBV6-2 or TRBV6-3 to TRBJ1-1; 7 nucleotides line up with TRBD1. Germline V gene lookup returns CDR1 MNHEY and CDR2 SVGEGT. The CDR3 totals 16 residues. The V gene end was trimmed by 0 bases and the J gene end by 4 bases; junction bases not matched to a gene: 8. CDR3 bases: TGTGCCAGCAGTTACTCCCCGACAGGGTTTATCACTGAAGCTTTCTTT. It yields the protein CASSYSPTGFITEAFF.

The CDR3 DNA follows: TGTGCCAGCAGCGTAGGTCCCGCACAGGGGTTCTCCTACAATGAGCAGTTCTTC. Amino acids: CASSVGPAQGFSYNEQFF. The chain recombines TRBV9 with TRBJ2-1; 7 nucleotides match TRBD1. Germline loops: CDR1 SGDLS, CDR2 YYNGEE. CDR3 size: 18 residues. With 0 bases clipped from V and 0 bases from J, the junction kept 9 bases outside the gene matches.

The chain uses TRBV28 and TRBJ2-7; D possibly corresponds to TRBD2 (5 bases). The CDR3 covers 13 residues. CDR1 MDHEN and CDR2 SYDVKM come from the germline V gene. V dropped 6 bases and J dropped 4 bases, with 13 bases sitting between them. The CDR3 DNA reads as TGTGCCAGCAGGGAGGCTAGCAGGTACGAGCAGTACTTC. Residues: CASREASRYEQYF.

The chain links TRBV27 to TRBJ2-1; 9 nucleotides agree with TRBD2. The CDR3 sequence is 16 residues long. Germline-derived CDR1 and CDR2 are MNHEY and SMNVEV (reference sequence). V shed 0 bases and J 5 bases; nucleotides not matched to a gene: 5. The CDR3, as DNA: TGTGCCAGCAGTTTATCAGTAGCGGGAGAGGACAATGAGCAGTTCTTC. This sequence encodes CASSLSVAGEDNEQFF.

The chain is built from TRBV11-3 and TRBJ2-1, with 14 nucleotides matching TRBD2. The CDR3 sequence is 16 residues long. The germline gives CDR1 SGHNT, CDR2 YENEEA. Germline trimming cut 6 bases from V and 4 bases from J; bases unmatched to any gene: 5. The CDR3 DNA reads TGTGCCAGCAGTTGGACTAGCGGGGGGATTTACAATGAGCAGTTCTTC. Translation gives CASSWTSGGIYNEQFF.

This chain uses TRBV29-1 with TRBJ2-1; possibly TRBD1 for D (5 bases). This CDR3 has 12 amino acids. The V end was cut by 5 bases, the J end by 5 bases, with 10 bases between. From germline, CDR1 is SQVTM and CDR2 ANQGSEA. The DNA of the CDR3 is TGCAGCGTTTTCAGGGCTAACAATGAGCAGTTCTTC. It encodes CSVFRANNEQFF.

In this sample, this clone turned up a few times. Here the CDR3 reads CASRDGTGQETQYF. DNA of the CDR3: TGTGCCAGCCGTGACGGGACAGGCCAAGAGACCCAGTACTTC. The chain is built from TRBV19 and TRBJ2-5; 8 bases are a match to TRBD1. The V gene end was trimmed by 9 bases and the J gene end by 1 base; junction bases not matched to a gene: 7. This CDR3 has 14 residues. Looked up from germline, CDR1 is LNHDA and CDR2 is SQIVND (reference sequence).

This clone was seen once. V and J are TRBV5-1 and TRBJ2-1; the D is unclear. CDR1 and CDR2 (germline): SGHRS, YFSETQ. This CDR3 has 16 amino acids. Between the trimmed V and J ends, which lost 0 bases and 1 base, there was a span of 11 bases. CDR3 coding DNA: TGCGCCAGCAGCTTGGTGAACCAGGTATCCTACAATGAGCAGTTCTTC. Translating gives CASSLVNQVSYNEQFF.

This chain joins TRBV5-1 and TRBJ2-1, with D maybe TRBD2 (6 bases). V was cut by 0 bases and J by 2 bases, with 12 bases left in between. The germline CDR1 and CDR2 sequences are SGHRS and YFSETQ. The CDR3 is made up of 16 amino acids. The CDR3 bases are TGCGCCAGCAGCTTGGCCACCGGGGGACCCTACAATGAGCAGTTCTTC. It encodes CASSLATGGPYNEQFF.

The CDR3 DNA sequence: TGCGCCAGCAGCCCCTCAGGTGTCGAGCAGTACTTC. This sequence encodes CASSPSGVEQYF. V is TRBV5-1 and J is TRBJ2-7; D is ambiguous. The CDR3 has 12 amino acids. Germline assignment: CDR1 SGHRS and CDR2 YFSETQ. Trimming cost V 4 bases and J 6 bases, with 11 bases left between them. The complete variable domain, with remaining parts taken from reference TRBV5-1 and TRBJ2-7, reads KAGVTQTPRYLIKTRGQQVTLSCSPISGHRSVSWYQQTPGQGLQFLFEYFSETQRNKGNFPGRFSGRQFSNSRSEMNVSTLELGDSALYLCASSPSGVEQYFGPGTRLTVT.

The rearrangement uses TRBV18 and TRBJ2-7; possibly TRBD2 for D (6 bases). Per germline, CDR1 KGHSH and CDR2 LQKENI. This CDR3 comprises 14 residues. V was pared by 0 bases and J by 7 bases, with 13 bases between. CDR3 amino acids: CASSPPAGPFEQYF. The CDR3 DNA reads TGTGCCAGCTCACCACCGGCGGGGCCTTTTGAGCAGTACTTC.

The chain couples TRBV7-2 to TRBJ2-5, with 8 bases that match TRBD2. V dropped 4 bases and J dropped 9; count of bases not matched to a gene: 22. This CDR3 comprises 18 residues. Germline CDR1 and CDR2: SGHTA and FQGNSA. The CDR3 here is CASSSTRLLADPPGAQYF. The CDR3 DNA reads TGTGCCAGCAGCTCCACCCGATTACTAGCGGACCCACCAGGGGCCCAGTACTTC.

The chain carries TRBV19 and TRBJ2-1, with 7 bases identical to TRBD2. The CDR3 spans 16 residues. With V trimmed by 7 bases and J by 1 base, 10 bases remained unmatched. Germline CDR1 and CDR2: LNHDA and SQIVND (reference sequence). The CDR3 protein is CASTPRWGLSYNEQFF. In DNA form, the CDR3 reads TGTGCCAGTACCCCTCGTTGGGGACTATCCTACAATGAGCAGTTCTTC.